Following are 32 T cell receptor beta chains from one sample sequenced in a study of T cells in localized non-small cell lung cancer. Generated by immunoSEQ multiplex PCR, the TCRdb table keeps only in-frame clones and is missing some. The data contain roughly 31,000 clones, approximately 90% of them singletons. The specimen was peripheral blood, collected before any cancer treatment. These receptors all stem from a woman aged 35 to 70 with stage I lung adenocarcinoma.

V is TRBV27 and J is TRBJ2-3, with 7 bases that match TRBD2. After removal of 5 bases from V and 0 bases from J, the junction contained 2 bases not matched to a gene. Per the germline V gene, CDR1 is MNHEY and CDR2 is SMNVEV (reference sequence). The length of the CDR3 is 14 residues. This chain's CDR3 is CASSLAVSTDTQYF. The CDR3 DNA is TGTGCCAGCAGTCTAGCGGTTAGCACAGATACGCAGTATTTT.

The rearrangement links TRBV30 to TRBJ1-5, with D uncertain. Trimming shortened V by 2 bases and J by 7 bases, and 12 bases separated the two germline ends. The germline CDR1 and CDR2 sequences are GTSNPN and SVGIG (reference sequence). The CDR3 is 13 amino acids. The CDR3 spells CAWSSQVEQPQHF. In DNA, the CDR3 is TGTGCCTGGAGTTCTCAGGTTGAGCAGCCCCAGCATTTT.

The chain has TRBV28 and TRBJ2-3; 7 bases are shared with TRBD2. After removal of 9 bases from V and 2 bases from J, the junction contained 17 bases not matched to a gene. The CDR3 is made up of 17 amino acids. Per germline, CDR1 MDHEN and CDR2 SYDVKM. CDR3 in amino acids: CARIIRFQRDLTDTQYF. DNA of the CDR3: TGTGCCAGAATCATCAGATTCCAGCGGGACCTCACAGATACGCAGTATTTT.

This chain links TRBV5-1 with TRBJ1-2; 7 nucleotides align to TRBD1. J was trimmed by 5 bases and V by 0 bases; bases with no gene match: 13. The CDR3 length is 17 residues. The V gene's germline CDR1 is SGHRS and CDR2 YFSETQ. DNA for the CDR3: TGCGCCAGCAGCTTGGGGAATACAGGGGTAATGGGATATGGCTACACCTTC. Translated, it gives CASSLGNTGVMGYGYTF.

The gene calls are TRBV28 and TRBJ2-5, with 7 bases lining up with TRBD2. Unmatched junction bases numbered 8, after V lost 5 bases and J lost 2 bases. From germline, CDR1 is MDHEN and CDR2 SYDVKM. The CDR3 contains 15 residues. The chain's CDR3 is CASSGGAGGQETQYF. For the CDR3, the DNA is TGTGCCAGCAGTGGCGGGGCCGGGGGGCAAGAGACCCAGTACTTC.

This chain uses TRBV15 with TRBJ2-4; D might be TRBD2 (6 bases). The CDR3 is 11 amino acids. Trimming shortened V by 4 bases and J by 10 bases, and 8 bases separated the two germline ends. Germline CDR1 and CDR2: LNHNV and YYDKDF (reference sequence). CDR3 in DNA: TGTGCCACCAGCACTGGGGGGATTCAGTACTTC. This codes for CATSTGGIQYF.

This chain uses TRBV2 with TRBJ2-3; tentatively, D is TRBD1 (6 bases). V shed 0 bases and J shed 1 base, with 17 bases lying between them. Germline V gene sequence: CDR1 SNHLY, CDR2 FYNNEI. This CDR3 spans 18 amino acids. CDR3 DNA: TGTGCCAGCAGTGAAGCGGGGGCAGGGGCCACGGGCACAGATACGCAGTATTTT. It specifies CASSEAGAGATGTDTQYF.

V gene TRBV5-4 combines with J gene TRBJ2-7; TRBD2 might be the D (7 bases). CDR1 is SGHNT, CDR2 YYREEE, per germline (reference sequence). The CDR3 contains 15 residues. V lost 4 bases, J lost 7 bases, and 21 bases lay in between. The DNA of the CDR3 is TGTGCCAGCAGCCAAGATTATCGGGGGGCGGGTGAGCAGTACTTC. It is translated as CASSQDYRGAGEQYF.

The CDR3 DNA follows: TGTGCCAGCAGCGCTGGGGACAGGGCGAACAATGAGCAGTTCTTC. It codes for CASSAGDRANNEQFF. This chain joins TRBV9 and TRBJ2-1; 9 bases map to TRBD1. Germline V gene data show CDR1 as SGDLS and CDR2 as YYNGEE. The CDR3 consists of 15 residues. V shed 3 bases and J 5 bases; nucleotides not matched to a gene: 6.

The rearrangement joins TRBV28 to TRBJ2-4; a weak D match, TRBD1 (6 bases). CDR3 length equals 15 residues. The germline V and J ends were trimmed by 3 bases and 2 bases, with 11 bases remaining between them. CDR1 and CDR2 from the germline V gene are MDHEN and SYDVKM. CDR3 nucleotides: TGTGCCAGCAGTTTTAGGGGGACGACCAAAAACATTCAGTACTTC. Protein: CASSFRGTTKNIQYF. The variable domain in full, completed from reference TRBV28 and TRBJ2-4, reads DVKVTQSSRYLVKRTGEKVFLECVQDMDHENMFWYRQDPGLGLRLIYFSYDVKMKEKGDIPEGYSVSREKKERFSLILESASTNQTSMYLCASSFRGTTKNIQYFGAGTRLSVL.

The CDR3 loop reads CASSLQQIANTGELFF. Written as DNA, the CDR3 is TGTGCCAGCTCACTTCAGCAGATCGCGAACACCGGGGAGCTGTTTTTT. This chain links TRBV18 with TRBJ2-2, with no clear D. CDR1 KGHSH and CDR2 LQKENI come from the germline V gene. The CDR3 is made up of 16 amino acids. V was pared by 4 bases and J by 0 bases, with 12 bases between.

The chain couples TRBV6-5 to TRBJ2-7, with 8 nucleotides matching TRBD2. The CDR3 covers 15 residues. Per germline, CDR1 MNHEY and CDR2 SVGAGI. V dropped 4 bases and J dropped 3; count of bases not matched to a gene: 8. The CDR3 spells CASSLNSGAHYEQYF. The CDR3 DNA sequence: TGTGCCAGCAGTTTGAATAGCGGGGCTCACTACGAGCAGTACTTC.

The V call is TRBV4-1, the J call TRBJ2-5; no clear D. The V end was cut by 4 bases, the J end by 0 bases, with 12 bases between. The CDR3 length is 15 residues. Germline values: CDR1 MGHRA, CDR2 YSYEKL. The CDR3 region is CASSLVPRYQETQYF. CDR3 nucleotides: TGCGCCAGCAGCCTCGTACCTAGGTACCAAGAGACCCAGTACTTC.

This rearrangement joins TRBV2 to TRBJ1-1, with 8 nucleotides matching TRBD1. The CDR3 sequence is 14 residues long. From germline, CDR1 is SNHLY and CDR2 FYNNEI. After removal of 2 bases from V and 7 bases from J, the junction contained 6 bases not matched to a gene. The CDR3 bases are TGTGCCAGCAGTGAACAAAGGACAGGGAGTGAAGCTTTCTTT. Its protein is CASSEQRTGSEAFF.

The CDR3 reads CASSPQREGEQYF. In DNA, the CDR3 is TGTGCCAGCAGCCCCCAGAGGGAAGGGGAGCAGTACTTC. The chain links TRBV7-9 to TRBJ2-7; a weak D match, TRBD2 (5 bases). In germline, CDR1 is SEHNR, CDR2 FQNEAQ (reference sequence). The CDR3 is made up of 13 amino acids. With 5 bases removed from V and 7 bases from J, the gap between germline ends came to 15 bases.

J is TRBJ1-2 and V is TRBV15; 9 positions agree with TRBD1. Germline trimming cut 4 bases from V and 5 bases from J; bases unmatched to any gene: 17. Germline CDR1 reads LNHNV; CDR2 reads YYDKDF (reference sequence). This CDR3 contains 18 residues. This CDR3 reads CATSTRLSTPGQGYGYTF. DNA of the CDR3: TGTGCCACCAGCACTCGTCTCTCCACCCCTGGACAGGGGTATGGCTACACCTTC.

This rearrangement joins TRBV7-8 to TRBJ1-3; unclear D gene. The CDR3 runs to 14 residues. Looked up from germline, CDR1 is SGHVS and CDR2 is FQNEAQ. The V end lost 5 bases, the J end lost 4 bases, and 12 bases lay between the germline ends. CDR3 DNA: TGTGCCAGCAGCGCCCTCCCGGGGGGAAACACCATATATTTT. This translates into CASSALPGGNTIYF.

V gene TRBV10-3 combines with J gene TRBJ2-7; D may be TRBD1 (7 bases). Deletions cut 5 bases from V and 2 bases from J, with 13 bases between. The CDR3 loop spans 14 amino acids. The germline CDR1 and CDR2 sequences are ENHRY and SYGVKD. The DNA for the CDR3 is TGTGCCATCAGTTCGGGGGACAGTCCCTACGAGCAGTACTTC. Protein sequence: CAISSGDSPYEQYF.

The rearrangement joins TRBV5-6 to TRBJ2-7; TRBD1 might be the D (6 bases). The germline gives CDR1 SGHDT, CDR2 YYEEEE. V was clipped by 4 bases and J by 3 bases, with 14 bases between them. CDR3 length: 14 residues. CDR3 protein: CASSPGQVVYEQYF. Written as DNA, the CDR3 is TGTGCCAGCAGCCCGGGACAAGTTGTCTACGAGCAGTACTTC.

This chain uses TRBV6-1 with TRBJ2-7; the match to TRBD1 covers 10 bases. Germline V lookup: CDR1 MNHNS, CDR2 SASEGT. V lost 2 bases to trimming and J lost 5 bases; unmatched junction nucleotides: 3. CDR3 length equals 14 residues. The CDR3 DNA reads TGTGCCAGCAGTGAATTGACAGGGGGCAACGAGCAGTACTTC. It is translated as CASSELTGGNEQYF.

The chain carries TRBV10-3 and TRBJ2-7; 7 bases are a match to TRBD1. Trimming cost V 6 bases and J 0 bases; bases outside gene matches: 8. The V gene's germline CDR1 is ENHRY and CDR2 SYGVKD. This CDR3 comprises 15 residues. The CDR3 DNA reads as TGTGCCATCAGGCCCGGGACAGCCGACTCCTACGAGCAGTACTTC. Protein product: CAIRPGTADSYEQYF.

This clone has only one observation. The rearrangement uses TRBV11-3 and TRBJ2-2, with D perhaps TRBD1 or TRBD2 (5 bases each). The V and J ends lost 0 bases and 0 bases respectively, with 14 bases between them. This CDR3 has 18 amino acids. The germline CDR1 and CDR2 sequences are SGHNT and YENEEA. The CDR3 loop reads CASSLDQSGSANTGELFF. The CDR3 DNA reads as TGTGCCAGCAGCTTAGATCAATCAGGGAGCGCGAACACCGGGGAGCTGTTTTTT.

The chain is built from TRBV30 and TRBJ2-5, with D maybe TRBD2 (5 bases). The J call may be in error: the DNA end matches TRBJ2-7 better. CDR3 length equals 11 residues. Germline V gene sequence: CDR1 GTSNPN, CDR2 SVGIG (reference sequence). In DNA, the CDR3 is TGTGCCTGGGGGAGAAGCTACGAGCAGTACTTC. Its translation is CAWGRSYEQYF.

The CDR3 here is CASSPVLAEDTQYF. In DNA form, the CDR3 reads TGTGCCAGCAGCCCAGTCCTAGCCGAGGATACGCAGTATTTT. The chain joins TRBV9 to TRBJ2-3, with a tentative D call TRBD2 (5 bases). CDR1 SGDLS and CDR2 YYNGEE come from the germline V gene. The CDR3 covers 14 residues. Trimming took off 4 bases at V and 6 bases at J, with 15 bases between the two ends.

This clone was recorded only once. This chain uses TRBV11-2 with TRBJ2-7, with D unclear. Per germline, CDR1 SGHAT and CDR2 FQNNGV. With 4 bases removed from V and 5 bases from J, the gap between germline ends came to 6 bases. The CDR3 is 11 amino acids. CDR3 nucleotides: TGTGCCAGCAGCTGGACCCACGAGCAGTACTTC. Amino acids: CASSWTHEQYF.

The CDR3 protein is CASSSREGLNTQYF. The CDR3 DNA reads TGTGCCAGCTCATCCCGGGAGGGGTTGAATACGCAGTATTTT. J is TRBJ2-3 and V is TRBV18, with 8 bases aligning to TRBD2. V lost 5 bases and J lost 7; bases outside the gene matches: 8. The CDR3 totals 14 residues. Germline assignment: CDR1 KGHSH and CDR2 LQKENI.

The V gene is TRBV30, the J gene TRBJ1-4; no reliable D call. The germline CDR1 and CDR2 sequences are GTSNPN and SVGIG (reference sequence). The CDR3 loop spans 14 amino acids. Trimming shortened V by 2 bases and J by 8 bases, and 15 bases separated the two germline ends. CDR3 sequence: CAWSQDSTGEKLFF. CDR3 DNA: TGTGCCTGGAGTCAAGACTCGACGGGCGAAAAACTGTTTTTT.

The rearrangement joins TRBV9 to TRBJ2-1; TRBD2 matches at 7 bases. The CDR3 sequence is 15 residues long. Per germline, CDR1 SGDLS and CDR2 YYNGEE. J lost 5 bases, V lost 5 bases, and 10 bases had no gene match. This CDR3 reads CASSLAALADNEQFF. CDR3 DNA: TGTGCCAGCAGTCTAGCCGCTCTAGCGGACAATGAGCAGTTCTTC.

The chain couples TRBV27 to TRBJ1-1; perhaps TRBD1 as D (6 bases). Germline V gives CDR1 MNHEY, CDR2 SMNVEV (reference sequence). V lost 6 bases and J 1 base, leaving 12 bases between the germline ends. This CDR3 spans 14 amino acids. The DNA of the CDR3 is TGTGCCAGCAGGAAACAGGGCGGGAACACTGAAGCTTTCTTT. Its translation: CASRKQGGNTEAFF.

The rearrangement uses TRBV28 and TRBJ1-2, with 9 bases matching TRBD1. Germline V gives CDR1 MDHEN, CDR2 SYDVKM. The CDR3 length is 16 residues. J gave up 3 bases and V 5 bases, and 10 bases lay outside the gene matches. CDR3 protein: CASSPGQGWLYYGYTF. The CDR3 DNA follows: TGTGCCAGCAGTCCCGGACAGGGGTGGCTCTACTATGGCTACACCTTC.

This chain connects TRBV30 to TRBJ2-3; no clear D gene. The CDR3 covers 14 residues. Trimming stripped 4 bases from V and 3 bases from J, with 14 bases between. Germline loops: CDR1 GTSNPN, CDR2 SVGIG (reference sequence). CDR3 sequence (DNA): TGTGCCTGGATACTCCCGAGGTTGACAGATACGCAGTATTTT. Amino acid sequence: CAWILPRLTDTQYF.

This rearrangement joins TRBV19 to TRBJ1-5, with 7 nucleotides matching TRBD1. The CDR3 runs 16 residues. V lost 8 bases, J lost 6 bases, and 16 bases stayed unmatched. Germline CDR1 reads LNHDA; CDR2 reads SQIVND (reference sequence). The CDR3 DNA reads as TGTGCCAGTTCACAGGGGCGCGGGTGGGTCGGTCAGCCCCAGCATTTT. Amino acid sequence: CASSQGRGWVGQPQHF. Complete variable domain (other parts from reference TRBV19 and TRBJ1-5): DGGITQSPKYLFRKEGQNVTLSCEQNLNHDAMYWYRQDPGQGLRLIYYSQIVNDFQKGDIAEGYSVSREKKESFPLTVTSAQKNPTAFYLCASSQGRGWVGQPQHFGDGTRLSIL.